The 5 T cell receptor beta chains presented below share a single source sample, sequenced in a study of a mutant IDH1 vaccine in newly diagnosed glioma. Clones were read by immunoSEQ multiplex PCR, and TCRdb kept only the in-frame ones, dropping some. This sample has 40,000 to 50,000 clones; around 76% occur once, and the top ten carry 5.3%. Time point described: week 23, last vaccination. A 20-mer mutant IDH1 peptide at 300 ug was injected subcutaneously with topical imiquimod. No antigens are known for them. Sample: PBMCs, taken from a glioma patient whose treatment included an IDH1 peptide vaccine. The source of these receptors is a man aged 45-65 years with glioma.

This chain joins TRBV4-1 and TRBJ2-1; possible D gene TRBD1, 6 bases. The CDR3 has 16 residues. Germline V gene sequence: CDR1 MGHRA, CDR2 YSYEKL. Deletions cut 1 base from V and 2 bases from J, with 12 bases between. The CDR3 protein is CASSQAGTNAYNEQFF. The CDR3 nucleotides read TGCGCCAGCAGCCAAGCCGGGACAAATGCCTACAATGAGCAGTTCTTC.

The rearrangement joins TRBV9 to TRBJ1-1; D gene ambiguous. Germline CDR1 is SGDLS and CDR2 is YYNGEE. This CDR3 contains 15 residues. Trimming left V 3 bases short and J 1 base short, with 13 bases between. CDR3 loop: CASSGHFGPNTEAFF. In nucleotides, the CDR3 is TGTGCCAGCAGCGGACACTTCGGGCCGAACACTGAAGCTTTCTTT. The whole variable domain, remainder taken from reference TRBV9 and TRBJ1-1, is DSGVTQTPKHLITATGQRVTLRCSPRSGDLSVYWYQQSLDQGLQFLIQYYNGEERAKGNILERFSAQQFPDLHSELNLSSLELGDSALYFCASSGHFGPNTEAFFGQGTRLTVV.

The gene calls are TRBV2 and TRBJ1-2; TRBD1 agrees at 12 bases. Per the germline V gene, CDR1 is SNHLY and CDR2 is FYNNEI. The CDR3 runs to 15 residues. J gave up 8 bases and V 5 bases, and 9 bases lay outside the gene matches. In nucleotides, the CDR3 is TGTGCCAGCAGTAAGTCGGGACAGGGGGCAGGCGGCTACACCTTC. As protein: CASSKSGQGAGGYTF.

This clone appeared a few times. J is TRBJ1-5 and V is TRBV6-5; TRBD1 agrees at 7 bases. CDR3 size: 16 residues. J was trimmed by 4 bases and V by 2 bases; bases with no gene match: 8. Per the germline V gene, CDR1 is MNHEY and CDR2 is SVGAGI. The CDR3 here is CASSYTFTGANQPQHF. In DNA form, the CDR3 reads TGTGCCAGCAGTTACACGTTTACAGGGGCGAATCAGCCCCAGCATTTT.

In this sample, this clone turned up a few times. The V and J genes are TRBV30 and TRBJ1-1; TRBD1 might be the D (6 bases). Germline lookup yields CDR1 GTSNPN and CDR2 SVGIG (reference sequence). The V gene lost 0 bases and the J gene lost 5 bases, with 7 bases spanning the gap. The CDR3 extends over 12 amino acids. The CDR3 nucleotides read TGTGCCTGGAGTGTAGGGGGGACTGAAGCTTTCTTT. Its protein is CAWSVGGTEAFF.